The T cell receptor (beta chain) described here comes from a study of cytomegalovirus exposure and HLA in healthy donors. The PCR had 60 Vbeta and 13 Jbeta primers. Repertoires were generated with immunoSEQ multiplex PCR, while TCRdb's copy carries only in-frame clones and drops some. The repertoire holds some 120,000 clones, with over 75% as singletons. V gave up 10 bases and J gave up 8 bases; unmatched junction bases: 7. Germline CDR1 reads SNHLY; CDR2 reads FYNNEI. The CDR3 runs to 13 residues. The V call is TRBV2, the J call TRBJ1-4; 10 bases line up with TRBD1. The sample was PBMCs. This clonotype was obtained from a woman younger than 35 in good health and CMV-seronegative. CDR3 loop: CATTRDRGEKLFF. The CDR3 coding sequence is TGTGCCACGACCCGGGACAGGGGAGAAAAACTGTTTTTT.